The clone carrying this TCR beta chain was picked up a small number of times. The antigen is undetermined. Regarding treatment: approximately 9-day PBMC culture with coronavirus spike peptide pools or control peptides (ViraFEST assay). Pre-COVID-19 pandemic sampling (2011-2018) yielded the unexposed donor's CD4+ T cells. CDR3 length: 11 residues. V lost 6 bases and J 7 bases, leaving 7 bases between the germline ends. Germline-derived CDR1 and CDR2 are SGDLS and YYNGEE. This sample is part of a study of vaccination and CD4 T cells after COVID-19. With the Oncomine TCR Beta short-read assay, DNA from cultured CD4+ T cells was sequenced. From CD4+ T cells that had been cultured, genomic DNA was extracted. Using its own MiXCR run on the PCR reads, TCRdb lists one record per CDR3 protein. This sample has approximately 9,000 distinct CDR3 sequences, with 30% to 35% found just once.

Specimen: CD4+ T cells from blood, cultured in vitro. The rearrangement links TRBV9 to TRBJ2-2; D is unresolved. The receptor was isolated from a human donor in good health. The CDR3 sequence: CASTRNGELFF. The CDR3 DNA follows: TGTGCCAGCACTCGGAACGGGGAGCTGTTTTTT.